The present T cell receptor (beta chain) was sequenced within a study of human T cells and chemical hapten exposure. Turning to the study itself: Among samples, TCR yields varied mainly because of small differences in pooled library volume.

General study findings and limits: Since the donors had alopecia, their immune response may not be the same as that of healthy people.

CDR3 length: 15 amino acids. The V gene end was trimmed by 6 bases and the J gene end by 9 bases; junction bases not matched to a gene: 11. TCRdb reprocessed the RACE reads via MiXCR and lists one record per CDR3 protein. Of approximately 82,000 distinct CDR3 sequences in the sample, about 11% were seen once. Time point here: patch test 1, 2 weeks after DPC sensitization. Treatment in this sample: therapeutic diphenylcyclopropenone sensitization with weekly scalp DPC. Only a few counts were recorded for this clonotype. Its cognate antigen is unknown. The TCR comes from a man in his forties with alopecia areata. Some clones in this sample may be carry-over from other donors' samples. The starting material was whole blood, obtained in connection with sensitization to the hapten diphenylcyclopropenone (DPC). V is TRBV12-3 or TRBV12-4 and J is TRBJ2-1, with TRBD2 identical over 10 bases. The CDR3 region has the DNA TGTGCCAGCAGACCCCAGACTAGCGGGTGGGGTGAGCAGTTCTTC. Encoded protein: CASRPQTSGWGEQFF.